These T cell receptor beta chains were read from a single sample in a study of CD8 T cells in ankylosing spondylitis. TCRdb independently ran MiXCR on the 5' RACE reads; one entry per CDR3 protein. This sample carries some 800,000 distinct CDR3 sequences, 12% of them seen once, and the ten largest clones take just over 0.5%. The specimen was blood, either unsorted or a sorted T cell fraction (not recorded which). The receptors were gathered from a male donor with ankylosing spondylitis. The CDR3 runs from the conserved cysteine through the conserved F or W. D genes are given only for firm matches. Rows give clone size only sometimes, using once, few, many, or a class for an expanded clone.

TRBJ1-5	TRBV25-1	TRBD1	few	TGTGCCAGCACTACAGGGGAGAAAGCCGCAAATCAGCCCCAGCATTTT	CASTTGEKAANQPQHF
TRBJ2-1	TRBV18	NA	NA	TGTGCCAGCTCAACCAGAGAGGTGGAGCAGTTCTTC	CASSTREVEQFF
TRBJ2-7	TRBV6-2/TRBV6-3	NA	few	TGTGCCAGCAGTTACTCCCTAGCCCCCCGGTACTTC	CASSYSLAPRYF
TRBJ2-1	TRBV6-2/TRBV6-3	TRBD2	NA	TGTGCCAGCAGTCACGGACTAGCGGCCCCCTACAATGAGCAGTTCTTC	CASSHGLAAPYNEQFF
TRBJ2-5	TRBV27	NA	many	TGTGCCAGCAGTTGGGGCTGGGGGGAGACCCAGTACTTC	CASSWGWGETQYF
TRBJ1-2	TRBV20-1	TRBD1	many	TGCAGTGCTAGAGGCCAGGGGGACTATGGCTACACCTTC	CSARGQGDYGYTF
TRBJ2-7	TRBV20-1	TRBD1	few	TGCAGTGCCACTACCCGACCGGGACAGAGAACCTACGAGCAGTACTTC	CSATTRPGQRTYEQYF
TRBJ2-3	TRBV5-6	TRBD2	few	TGTGCCAGCAGCTTATTAATAGGGCTAGCGGGAGGGCCTCGGACAGATACGCAGTATTTT	CASSLLIGLAGGPRTDTQYF
TRBJ1-1	TRBV5-1	TRBD1	few	TGCGCCAGCAGCCAACAGGGGGCCGGGACCACTGAAGCTTTCTTT	CASSQQGAGTTEAFF
TRBJ1-3	TRBV6-2/TRBV6-3	NA	NA	TGTGCCAGCAGTGATCGACCGAGGGGCTCTGGAAACACCATATATTTT	CASSDRPRGSGNTIYF
TRBJ2-2	TRBV12-3/TRBV12-4	NA	NA	TGTGCCAGCAGGTCCCCGAACACCGGGGAGCTGTTTTTT	CASRSPNTGELFF
TRBJ2-2	TRBV4-3	NA	few	TGCGCCAGCAGCCAAGAAGGTCCGCCAGCCGTGGGCACCGGGGAGCTGTTTTTT	CASSQEGPPAVGTGELFF
TRBJ1-1	TRBV7-2	NA	NA	TGTGCCAGCAGCCTGGACAGCGCTAGCACCGAAGCTTTCTTT	CASSLDSASTEAFF
TRBJ2-4	TRBV7-2	TRBD1	NA	TGTGCCAGCAGCGCGGGGACAGGGAGGAACATTCAGTACTTC	CASSAGTGRNIQYF
TRBJ2-7	TRBV10-3	NA	NA	TGTGCCATCAGCGGTCTCCTCTCCTACGAGCAGTACTTC	CAISGLLSYEQYF
TRBJ1-3	TRBV12-3/TRBV12-4	TRBD1	NA	TGTGCCAGCAGAACTACAGGGGGCTTTGGAAACACCATATATTTT	CASRTTGGFGNTIYF
TRBJ2-5	TRBV20-1	NA	NA	TGCAGTGCTAGACAGCCAGGGAGTGGTGGAGAGACCCAGTACTTC	CSARQPGSGGETQYF
TRBJ2-2	TRBV20-1	NA	few	TGCAGTGCAACGGACAGGAACACCGGGGAGCTGTTTTTT	CSATDRNTGELFF
TRBJ2-6	TRBV28	NA	NA	TGTGCCAGCAGCGGTAGGACAGCTGGGGCCAACGTCCTGACTTTC	CASSGRTAGANVLTF
TRBJ2-1	TRBV10-3	NA	many	TGTGCCATCAGTGAGAACATCGGGAAGGGGCGAGGTAATGAGCAGTTCTTC	CAISENIGKGRGNEQFF
TRBJ1-1	TRBV5-1	NA	few	TGCGCCAGCAGGAAGGGGATTCCCGGGGAGAACACTGAAGCTTTCTTT	CASRKGIPGENTEAFF
TRBJ2-4	TRBV12-3/TRBV12-4	TRBD1	NA	TGTGCCAGCAGTTTAGGGGACAGGGCAGGGGACATTCAGTACTTC	CASSLGDRAGDIQYF
TRBJ2-7	TRBV20-1	NA	NA	TGCAGTGCTTCGGATCGGGTGGCCGTCTCCTACGAGCAGTACTTC	CSASDRVAVSYEQYF
TRBJ2-2	TRBV20-1	TRBD2	NA	TGCAGTGCCGCAAGGACTAGCGGTAACACCGGGGAGCTGTTTTTT	CSAARTSGNTGELFF
TRBJ1-2	TRBV9	TRBD1	NA	TGTGCCAGCAGCTTCACTTGGCAGGGGGCGAATAACTATGGCTACACCTTC	CASSFTWQGANNYGYTF
TRBJ2-3	TRBV14	NA	few	TGTGCCAGCAGCCAAGAGGGCGCGGGGCGTACGCAGTATTTT	CASSQEGAGRTQYF
TRBJ2-1	TRBV6-2/TRBV6-3	TRBD2	NA	TGTGCCAGCAACCCGGGACTAGCGGGAAACAATGAGCAGTTCTTC	CASNPGLAGNNEQFF
TRBJ1-6	TRBV27	NA	NA	TGTGCCAGCAGTTTATTGGTAGGAATTGGTTCACCCCTCCACTTT	CASSLLVGIGSPLHF
TRBJ1-1	TRBV5-1	NA	NA	TGCGCCAGCGGCAGGGGTCGGAACACTGAAGCTTTCTTT	CASGRGRNTEAFF
TRBJ2-1	TRBV9	NA	once	TGTGCCAGCAGCGTAGGTACAGGCGGCTTTCGGGATGAGCAGTTCTTC	CASSVGTGGFRDEQFF
TRBJ1-4	TRBV7-2	NA	few	TGTGCCAGCAGCTTACAGCGGGGGTATGAAAAACTGTTTTTT	CASSLQRGYEKLFF
TRBJ2-3	TRBV10-3	NA	few	TGTGCCATCGCGACTAGACTAAACACAGATACGCAGTATTTT	CAIATRLNTDTQYF
TRBJ2-7	TRBV5-1	TRBD2	NA	TGCGCCAGCACCAGGACTAGCGGGAGTGGATACGAGCAGTACTTC	CASTRTSGSGYEQYF
TRBJ1-5	TRBV27	NA	NA	TGTGCCAGCAGTTTATTACGGGGGCCGACAAGCAATCAGCCCCAGCATTTT	CASSLLRGPTSNQPQHF
TRBJ2-7	TRBV7-2	TRBD2	NA	TGTGCCAGCAGCTTCCCTGGGACTACCTACGAGCAGTACTTC	CASSFPGTTYEQYF
TRBJ2-7	TRBV7-9	NA	NA	TGTGCCAGCAATGAAGGTGCATCGAGCTACGAGCAGTACTTC	CASNEGASSYEQYF
TRBJ1-6	TRBV20-1	NA	many	TGCAGTGCTAGAGGGGGCTTGAGTAATTCACCCCTCCACTTT	CSARGGLSNSPLHF